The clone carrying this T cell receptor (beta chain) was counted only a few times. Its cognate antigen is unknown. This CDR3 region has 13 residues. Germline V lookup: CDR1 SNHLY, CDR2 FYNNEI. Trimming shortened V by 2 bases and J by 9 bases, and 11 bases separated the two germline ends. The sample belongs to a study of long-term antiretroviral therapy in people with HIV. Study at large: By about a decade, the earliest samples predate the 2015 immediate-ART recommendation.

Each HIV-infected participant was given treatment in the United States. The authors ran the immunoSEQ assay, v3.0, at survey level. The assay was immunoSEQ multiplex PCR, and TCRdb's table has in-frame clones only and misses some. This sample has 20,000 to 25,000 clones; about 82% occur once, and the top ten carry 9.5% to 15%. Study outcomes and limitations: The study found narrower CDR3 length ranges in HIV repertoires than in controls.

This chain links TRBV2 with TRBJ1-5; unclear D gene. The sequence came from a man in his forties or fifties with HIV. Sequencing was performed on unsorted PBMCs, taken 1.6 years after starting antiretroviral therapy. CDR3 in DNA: TGTGCCAGCAGTGAATCCAGTGTGCTGCCCCAGCATTTT. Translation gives CASSESSVLPQHF.